The entry below gives a single T cell receptor (beta chain) sequence along with its context. This specimen belongs to a study of blood T cell repertoires in COVID-19. V lost 5 bases to trimming and J lost 2 bases, with 15 bases between them. This CDR3 is 15 amino acids long. Germline-derived CDR1 and CDR2 are LNHNV and YYDKDF (reference sequence). The protocol was immunoSEQ multiplex PCR, while the TCRdb copy is restricted to in-frame clones and leaves out a portion. The table lists about 220,000 clones, about 85% of them singletons. This TCR came from a woman in her fifties or sixties who had recovered from COVID-19. This sequence joins TRBV15 and TRBJ1-1, with a tentative D call TRBD1 (6 bases). The sequencing input was peripheral blood. CDR3 residues: CATSPRGRGNTEAFF. Here the CDR3 DNA reads TGTGCCACCAGCCCTAGGGGGAGGGGAAACACTGAAGCTTTCTTT.